This T cell receptor beta chain emerged from a study of OX40 agonist ivuxolimab in advanced cancers. Study-level background: Partial responses were achieved by three patients, one with hepatocellular carcinoma and two with cutaneous melanoma.

Study findings and constraints: Relative to CD4+, CD8+ T cells held more expanded clones on average. Low clonal expansion, among the lowest seen, marked partial responders at 0.1-3.0 mg/kg.

The table came from immunoSEQ multiplex PCR; TCRdb's copy has only in-frame clones and leaves some out. The table records 20,000 or so clones, around 80% of them present only once. Germline-derived CDR1 and CDR2 are MNHEY and SMNVEV (reference sequence). CDR3 size: 16 residues. J was trimmed by 6 bases and V by 1 base; bases with no gene match: 10. Concerning this clone itself: What it binds is unknown.

V and J are TRBV27 and TRBJ2-3, with 7 bases identical to TRBD2. Specimen: CD4+ or CD8+ T cells sorted from blood, collected in a trial of the OX40 agonist ivuxolimab. The origin of this receptor is an adult with an advanced solid tumor such as melanoma, head and neck, liver or kidney cancer. CDR3 in amino acids: CASSLWAGVIGDTQYF. DNA for the CDR3: TGTGCCAGCAGTTTATGGGCGGGAGTCATCGGGGATACGCAGTATTTT.